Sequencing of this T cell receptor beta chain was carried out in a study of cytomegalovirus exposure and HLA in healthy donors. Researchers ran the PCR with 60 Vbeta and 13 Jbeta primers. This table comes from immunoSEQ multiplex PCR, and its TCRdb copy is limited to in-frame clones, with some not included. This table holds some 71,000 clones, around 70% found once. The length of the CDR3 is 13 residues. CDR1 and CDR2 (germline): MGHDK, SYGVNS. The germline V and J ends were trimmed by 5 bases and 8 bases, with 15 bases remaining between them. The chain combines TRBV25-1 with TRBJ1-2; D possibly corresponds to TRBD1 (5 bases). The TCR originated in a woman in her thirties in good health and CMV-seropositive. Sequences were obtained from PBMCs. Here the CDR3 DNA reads TGTGCCAGCAGTCAGGGTAATCCTTGGGGCTACACCTTC. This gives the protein CASSQGNPWGYTF.